These T cell receptor beta chains were read from a single sample in a study of regulatory T cells in long-lasting Graves disease. TCRdb reprocessed the multiplex PCR reads with MiXCR, giving one entry per CDR3 protein. The table has roughly 450,000 distinct CDR3 sequences, less than 25% seen once. The material sequenced was peripheral blood mononuclear cells (PBMCs), taken when the disease was refractory, from a patient treated with antithyroid drugs. These TCRs come from a female donor with Graves disease. Both conserved end residues are part of each CDR3. The D gene is left open where the match is weak. Not all rows give a size; the values are once, few, many and, for expanded clones, a class.

V gene: TRBV7-8; J gene: TRBJ2-7; clone size: few; D gene: -; CDR3 DNA: TGTGCCAGCAGTCCAACCACAGGGAAGAAGTACGAGCAGTACTTC; CDR3 protein: CASSPTTGKKYEQYF
V gene: TRBV5-1; J gene: TRBJ1-3; clone size: few; D gene: -; CDR3 DNA: TGCGCCAGCAGCTTGCGGCCGGGCTCTGGAAACACCATATATTTT; CDR3 protein: CASSLRPGSGNTIYF
V gene: TRBV4-1; J gene: TRBJ2-7; clone size: -; D gene: TRBD2; CDR3 DNA: TGCGCCAGCAGCCAAGAACCCCCCCGGACTAGCGGGACCCACGAGCAGTACTTC; CDR3 protein: CASSQEPPRTSGTHEQYF
V gene: TRBV5-8; J gene: TRBJ1-1; clone size: many; D gene: -; CDR3 DNA: TGTGCCAGCAGCTTGGAAGCGTCGATGGGTAACACTGAAGCTTTCTTT; CDR3 protein: CASSLEASMGNTEAFF
V gene: TRBV28; J gene: TRBJ1-1; clone size: few; D gene: -; CDR3 DNA: TGTGCCAGCAGTGGAACCGGGACGGCGACAAACACTGAAGCTCTCTTT; CDR3 protein: CASSGTGTATNTEALF
V gene: TRBV28; J gene: TRBJ1-5; clone size: many; D gene: -; CDR3 DNA: TGTGCCAGCAGTTTATCAGGGTTAAGACAGCCCCAGCATTTT; CDR3 protein: CASSLSGLRQPQHF
V gene: TRBV6-2/TRBV6-3; J gene: TRBJ1-1; clone size: -; D gene: -; CDR3 DNA: TGTGCCGGCAACTTACGGACGGGACGGGAAGAAGCTTTCTTT; CDR3 protein: CAGNLRTGREEAFF
V gene: TRBV19; J gene: TRBJ1-1; clone size: few; D gene: -; CDR3 DNA: TGTGCCAGTAGTGCCCGATACCCGGCTGAAGCTTTCTTT; CDR3 protein: CASSARYPAEAFF
V gene: TRBV7-2; J gene: TRBJ1-5; clone size: many; D gene: TRBD1; CDR3 DNA: TGTGCCAGCAGCCCCTACCCAAGGACAGGGGGACGACAGCCCCAGCATTTT; CDR3 protein: CASSPYPRTGGRQPQHF
V gene: TRBV15; J gene: TRBJ1-2; clone size: -; D gene: TRBD1; CDR3 DNA: TGTGCCACCAGCAGAAGACAGGGGGTTGGCAACTATGGCTACACCTTC; CDR3 protein: CATSRRQGVGNYGYTF
V gene: TRBV7-9; J gene: TRBJ1-1; clone size: many; D gene: TRBD1; CDR3 DNA: TGTGCCAGCAGCTTAGGGACAGGAATGAACACTGAAGCTTTCTTT; CDR3 protein: CASSLGTGMNTEAFF